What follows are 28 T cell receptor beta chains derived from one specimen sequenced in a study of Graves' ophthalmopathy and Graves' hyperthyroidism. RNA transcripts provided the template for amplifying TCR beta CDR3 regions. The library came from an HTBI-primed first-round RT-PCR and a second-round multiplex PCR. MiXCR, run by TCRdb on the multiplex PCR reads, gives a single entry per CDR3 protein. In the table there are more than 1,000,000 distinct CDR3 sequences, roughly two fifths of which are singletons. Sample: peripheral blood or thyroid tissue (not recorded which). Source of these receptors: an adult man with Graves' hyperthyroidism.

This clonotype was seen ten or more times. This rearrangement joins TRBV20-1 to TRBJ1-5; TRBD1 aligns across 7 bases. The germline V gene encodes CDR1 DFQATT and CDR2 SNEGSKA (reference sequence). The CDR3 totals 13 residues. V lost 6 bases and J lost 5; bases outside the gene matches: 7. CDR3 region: CSAQTGLYQPQHF. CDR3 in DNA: TGCAGTGCCCAGACAGGGCTTTATCAGCCCCAGCATTTT.

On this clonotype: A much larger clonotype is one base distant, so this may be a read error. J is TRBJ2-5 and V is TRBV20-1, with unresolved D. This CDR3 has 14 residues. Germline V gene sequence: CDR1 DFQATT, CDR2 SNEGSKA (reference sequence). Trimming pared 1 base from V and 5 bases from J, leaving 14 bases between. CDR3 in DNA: TGCAGTGCTAGAGTCCTAGTTTTGTTGGAGACCCAGTACTTC. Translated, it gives CSARVLVLLETQYF.

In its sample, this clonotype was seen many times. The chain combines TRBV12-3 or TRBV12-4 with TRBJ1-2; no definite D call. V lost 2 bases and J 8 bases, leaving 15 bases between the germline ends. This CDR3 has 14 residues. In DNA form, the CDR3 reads TGTGCCAGCAGTTTACGAGTGATCCCGGGGGGCTACACCTTC. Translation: CASSLRVIPGGYTF.

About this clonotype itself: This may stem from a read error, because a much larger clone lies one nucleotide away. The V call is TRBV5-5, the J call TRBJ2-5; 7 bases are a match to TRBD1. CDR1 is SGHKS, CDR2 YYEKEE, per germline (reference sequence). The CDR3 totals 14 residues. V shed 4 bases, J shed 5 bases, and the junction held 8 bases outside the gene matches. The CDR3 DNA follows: TGTGCCAGCAGCCCTGACAGGGAGCTGGAGACCCAGTACTTC. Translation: CASSPDRELETQYF.

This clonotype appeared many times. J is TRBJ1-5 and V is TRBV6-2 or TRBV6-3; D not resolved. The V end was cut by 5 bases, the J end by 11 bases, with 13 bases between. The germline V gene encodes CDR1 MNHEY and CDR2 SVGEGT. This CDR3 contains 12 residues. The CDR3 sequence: CASSPSVLTQHF. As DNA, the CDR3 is TGTGCCAGCAGTCCTTCGGTATTGACCCAGCATTTT.

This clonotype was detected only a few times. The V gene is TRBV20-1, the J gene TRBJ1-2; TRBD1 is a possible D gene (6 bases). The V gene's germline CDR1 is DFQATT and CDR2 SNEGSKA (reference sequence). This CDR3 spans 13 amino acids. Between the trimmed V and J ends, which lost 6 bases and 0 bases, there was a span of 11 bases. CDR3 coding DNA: TGCAGTGCATCGGACAGAACTAACTATGGCTACACCTTC. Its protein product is CSASDRTNYGYTF.

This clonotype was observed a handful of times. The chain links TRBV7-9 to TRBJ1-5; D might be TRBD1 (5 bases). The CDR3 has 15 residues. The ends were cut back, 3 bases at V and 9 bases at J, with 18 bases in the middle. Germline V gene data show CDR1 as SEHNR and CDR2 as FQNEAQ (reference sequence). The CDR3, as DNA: TGTGCCAGCAGCTTTGGGGGTACCCCTCCACGGCCCCAGCATTTT. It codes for CASSFGGTPPRPQHF.

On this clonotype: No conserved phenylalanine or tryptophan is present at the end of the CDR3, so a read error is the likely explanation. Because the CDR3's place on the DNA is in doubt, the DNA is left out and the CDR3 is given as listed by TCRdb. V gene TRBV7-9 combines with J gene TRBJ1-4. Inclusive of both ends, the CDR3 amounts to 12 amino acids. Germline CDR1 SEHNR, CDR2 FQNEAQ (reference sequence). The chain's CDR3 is CASSLADRLFNY.

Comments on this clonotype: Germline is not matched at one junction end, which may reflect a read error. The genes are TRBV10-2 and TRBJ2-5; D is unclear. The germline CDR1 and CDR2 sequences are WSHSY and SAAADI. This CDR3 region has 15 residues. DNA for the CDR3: TGTGCCAGCAGTTACTCGGATGGGGTAGGAGAGACCCAGTACTTC. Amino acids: CASSYSDGVGETQYF.

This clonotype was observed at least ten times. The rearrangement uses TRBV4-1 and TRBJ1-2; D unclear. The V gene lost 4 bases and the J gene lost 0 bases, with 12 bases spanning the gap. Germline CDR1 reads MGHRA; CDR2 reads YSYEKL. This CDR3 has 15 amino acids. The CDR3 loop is CASSLSDGANYGYTF. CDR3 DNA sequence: TGCGCCAGCAGCCTCTCGGACGGAGCTAACTATGGCTACACCTTC.

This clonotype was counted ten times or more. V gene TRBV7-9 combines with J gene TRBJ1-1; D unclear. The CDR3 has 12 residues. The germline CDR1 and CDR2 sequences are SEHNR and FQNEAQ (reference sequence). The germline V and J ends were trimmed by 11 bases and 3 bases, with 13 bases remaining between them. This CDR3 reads CAVRRHDTEAFF. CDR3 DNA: TGTGCCGTTAGGCGCCACGACACTGAAGCTTTCTTT.

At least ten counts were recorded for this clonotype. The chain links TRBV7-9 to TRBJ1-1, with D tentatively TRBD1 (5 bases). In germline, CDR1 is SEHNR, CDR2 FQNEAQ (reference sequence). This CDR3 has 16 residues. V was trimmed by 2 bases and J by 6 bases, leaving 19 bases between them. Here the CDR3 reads CASSLIRQIKDPEAFF. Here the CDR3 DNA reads TGTGCCAGCAGCTTAATCCGACAGATAAAGGACCCTGAAGCTTTCTTT.

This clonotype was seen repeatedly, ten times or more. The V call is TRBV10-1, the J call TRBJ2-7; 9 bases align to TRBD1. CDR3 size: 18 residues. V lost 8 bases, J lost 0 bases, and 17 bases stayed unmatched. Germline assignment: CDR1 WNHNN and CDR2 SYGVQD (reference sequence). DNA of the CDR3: TGCGCCAGCCGACCGACCGGGACAGGGCGACCTTACTCCTACGAGCAGTACTTC. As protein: CASRPTGTGRPYSYEQYF.

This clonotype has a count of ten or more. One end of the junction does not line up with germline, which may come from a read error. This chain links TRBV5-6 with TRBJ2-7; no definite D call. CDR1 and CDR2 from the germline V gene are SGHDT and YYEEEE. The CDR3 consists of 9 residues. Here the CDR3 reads CASSSPASF. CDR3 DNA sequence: TGTGCCAGCAGCTCCCCGGCTAGCTTC.

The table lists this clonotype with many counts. CDR3 residues: CASSQDRVGGYEQYF. The CDR3 bases are TGCGCCAGCAGCCAGGACAGGGTCGGAGGGTACGAGCAGTACTTC. The chain carries TRBV4-3 and TRBJ2-7; 8 bases are a match to TRBD1. Per the germline V gene, CDR1 is LGHNA and CDR2 is YSLEER. With V trimmed by 3 bases and J by 4 bases, 8 bases remained unmatched. The CDR3 has 15 amino acids.

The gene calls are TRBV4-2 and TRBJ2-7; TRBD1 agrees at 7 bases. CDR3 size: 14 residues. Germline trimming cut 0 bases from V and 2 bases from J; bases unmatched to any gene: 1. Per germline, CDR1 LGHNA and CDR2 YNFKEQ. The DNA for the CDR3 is TGTGCCAGCAGCCAAGAGACAGGGCCCTACGAGCAGTACTTC. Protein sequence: CASSQETGPYEQYF.

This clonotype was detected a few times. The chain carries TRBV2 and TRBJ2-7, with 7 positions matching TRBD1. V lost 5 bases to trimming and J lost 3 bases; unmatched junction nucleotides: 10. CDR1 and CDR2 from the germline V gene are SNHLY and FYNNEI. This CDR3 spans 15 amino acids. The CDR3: CASSRNTGVHYEQYF. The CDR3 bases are TGTGCCAGCAGTAGGAATACAGGGGTACACTACGAGCAGTACTTC. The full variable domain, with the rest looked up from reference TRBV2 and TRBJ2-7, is EPEVTQTPSHQVTQMGQEVILRCVPISNHLYFYWYRQILGQKVEFLVSFYNNEISEKSEIFDDQFSVERPDGSNFTLKIRSTKLEDSAMYFCASSRNTGVHYEQYFGPGTRLTVT.

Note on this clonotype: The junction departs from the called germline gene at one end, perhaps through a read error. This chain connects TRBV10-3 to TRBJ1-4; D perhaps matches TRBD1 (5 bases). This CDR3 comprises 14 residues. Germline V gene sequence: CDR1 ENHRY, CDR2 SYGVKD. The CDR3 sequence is CATLGESTNEELFF. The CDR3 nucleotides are TGTGCCACCCTAGGGGAGTCAACTAATGAAGAACTGTTTTTT.

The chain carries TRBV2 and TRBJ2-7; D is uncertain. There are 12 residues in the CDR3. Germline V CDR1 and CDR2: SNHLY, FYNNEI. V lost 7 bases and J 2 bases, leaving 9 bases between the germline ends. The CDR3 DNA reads TGTGCCAGCACTGGATTAGCCTACGAGCAGTACTTC. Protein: CASTGLAYEQYF. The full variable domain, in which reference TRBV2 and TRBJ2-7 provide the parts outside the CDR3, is EPEVTQTPSHQVTQMGQEVILRCVPISNHLYFYWYRQILGQKVEFLVSFYNNEISEKSEIFDDQFSVERPDGSNFTLKIRSTKLEDSAMYFCASTGLAYEQYFGPGTRLTVT.

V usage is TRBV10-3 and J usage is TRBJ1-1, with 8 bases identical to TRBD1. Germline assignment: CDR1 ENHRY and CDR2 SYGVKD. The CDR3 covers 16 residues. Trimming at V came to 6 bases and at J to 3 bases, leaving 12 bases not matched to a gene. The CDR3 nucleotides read TGTGCCATCAGACGGACAGGGTTGTTGGGGGACACTGAAGCTTTCTTT. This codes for CAIRRTGLLGDTEAFF.

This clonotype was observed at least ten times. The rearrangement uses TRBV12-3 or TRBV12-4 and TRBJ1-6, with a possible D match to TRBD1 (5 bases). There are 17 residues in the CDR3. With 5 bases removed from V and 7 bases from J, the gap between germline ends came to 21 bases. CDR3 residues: CASSRGPGPKGNSPLHF. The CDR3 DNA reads TGTGCCAGCAGTCGGGGACCGGGGCCAAAGGGAAATTCACCCCTCCACTTT.

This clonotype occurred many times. The CDR3 spells CATRSLGGAHQPQHF. The CDR3 nucleotides read TGTGCCACTCGGTCCCTGGGTGGGGCACATCAGCCCCAGCATTTT. The chain recombines TRBV15 with TRBJ1-5; D may be TRBD1 (5 bases). Trimming removed 9 bases from V and 5 bases from J, with 20 bases in between. This CDR3 has 15 residues. The germline gives CDR1 LNHNV, CDR2 YYDKDF (reference sequence).

CDR3 in amino acids: CASSLYHPGGQDAFF. The CDR3 DNA reads TGTGCCAGCAGCTTATATCATCCCGGGGGTCAGGACGCTTTCTTT. The genes are TRBV7-2 and TRBJ1-1, with D perhaps TRBD1 (5 bases). Germline V CDR1 and CDR2: SGHTA, FQGNSA. CDR3 length equals 15 residues. V lost 2 bases to trimming and J lost 11 bases, with 21 bases between them.

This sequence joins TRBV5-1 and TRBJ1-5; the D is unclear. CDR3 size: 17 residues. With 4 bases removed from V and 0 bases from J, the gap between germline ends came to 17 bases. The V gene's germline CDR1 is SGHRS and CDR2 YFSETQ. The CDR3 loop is CASSQGFAVDSNQPQHF. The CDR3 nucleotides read TGCGCCAGCAGCCAAGGATTTGCTGTTGATAGCAATCAGCCCCAGCATTTT.

The CDR3 nucleotides read TGCAGTGCTGGGACGGATTTTAACTATGGCTACACCTTC. Translated: CSAGTDFNYGYTF. The chain recombines TRBV20-1 with TRBJ1-2; D possibly corresponds to TRBD1 (5 bases). V was shortened by 5 bases and J by 1 base, with 11 bases between the two germline ends. The CDR3 has 13 amino acids. Germline values: CDR1 DFQATT, CDR2 SNEGSKA (reference sequence).

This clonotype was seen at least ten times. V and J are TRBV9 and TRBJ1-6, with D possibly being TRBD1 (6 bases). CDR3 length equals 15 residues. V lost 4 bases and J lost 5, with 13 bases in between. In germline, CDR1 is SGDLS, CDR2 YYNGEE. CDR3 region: CASSPNRVNNSPLHF. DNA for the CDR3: TGTGCCAGCAGCCCGAACAGGGTCAATAATTCACCCCTCCACTTT.

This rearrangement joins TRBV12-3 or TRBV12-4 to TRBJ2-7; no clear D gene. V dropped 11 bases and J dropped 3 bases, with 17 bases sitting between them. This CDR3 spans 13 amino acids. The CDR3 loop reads CAGKPDEYYEQYF. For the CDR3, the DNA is TGTGCCGGCAAACCGGACGAATACTACGAGCAGTACTTC.

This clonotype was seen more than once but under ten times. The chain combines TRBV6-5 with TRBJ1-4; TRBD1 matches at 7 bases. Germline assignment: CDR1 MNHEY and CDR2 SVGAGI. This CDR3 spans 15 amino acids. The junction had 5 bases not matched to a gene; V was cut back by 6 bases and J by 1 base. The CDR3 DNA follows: TGTGCCAGCAGATTCCAGGGGGAAACTAATGAAAAACTGTTTTTT. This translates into CASRFQGETNEKLFF.